A single sample gave rise to the 16 T cell receptor beta chains below, sequenced in a study of regulatory T cells in long-lasting Graves disease. HTBI primers from iRepertoire and Arm-PCR of CDR3 regions yielded the TCR beta libraries. TCRdb used MiXCR to reprocess the multiplex PCR reads, holding one entry per CDR3 protein. In the table there are roughly 610,000 distinct CDR3 sequences, 16% of which are singletons. Regarding time point: newly diagnosed GD, antithyroid drugs for less than 3 months. Isolated PBMC RNA provided the starting material for the TCR library. These same records also appear under a second study, on T cells in Graves' hyperthyroidism and ophthalmopathy.

This specimen consisted of peripheral blood mononuclear cells (PBMCs), obtained at new diagnosis, from a patient treated with antithyroid drugs. The origin of the receptors is a woman in her 30s with Graves disease.

The genes are TRBV9 and TRBJ2-7, with 9 bases lining up with TRBD2. Germline trimming cut 0 bases from V and 12 bases from J; bases unmatched to any gene: 10. Germline loops: CDR1 SGDLS, CDR2 YYNGEE. The CDR3 loop spans 14 amino acids. CDR3 in DNA: TGTGCCAGCAGCGTAGGGACTAGCGCCCGAGCATTGTACTTC. Its protein product is CASSVGTSARALYF.

The V and J genes are TRBV3-1 and TRBJ2-7; no definite D call. The CDR3 is made up of 17 amino acids. The germline V and J ends were trimmed by 1 base and 3 bases, with 19 bases remaining between them. The germline gives CDR1 LGHDT, CDR2 YNNKEL (reference sequence). The CDR3 bases are TGTGCCAGCAGCCAAGGCCAGTCCAGGTTAACCATCTACGAGCAGTACTTC. Protein sequence: CASSQGQSRLTIYEQYF.

The genes are TRBV5-4 and TRBJ1-6, with D possibly being TRBD1 (5 bases). Germline CDR1 is SGHNT and CDR2 is YYREEE (reference sequence). The CDR3 contains 12 residues. V was clipped by 5 bases and J by 10 bases, with 10 bases between them. CDR3 amino acids: CASSGGESPLHF. CDR3 nucleotides: TGTGCCAGCAGTGGAGGGGAATCACCCCTCCACTTT.

J is TRBJ1-1 and V is TRBV29-1; D uncertain. The V gene's germline CDR1 is SQVTM and CDR2 ANQGSEA. The CDR3 sequence is 12 residues long. Trimming left V 4 bases short and J 0 bases short, with 6 bases between. The CDR3 protein is CSVVPMNTEAFF. DNA of the CDR3: TGCAGCGTTGTTCCAATGAACACTGAAGCTTTCTTT.

The V and J genes are TRBV5-8 and TRBJ1-2, with D perhaps TRBD1 (6 bases). This CDR3 has 14 amino acids. Germline CDR1 SGHTS, CDR2 YDEGEE. V was shortened by 5 bases and J by 8 bases, with 19 bases between the two germline ends. The CDR3 nucleotides are TGTGCCAGCAGTCCGGGACAAAGGGTCGGGGGCTACACCTTC. Translated: CASSPGQRVGGYTF.

This clonotype appeared many times. The rearrangement joins TRBV3-1 to TRBJ1-1, with TRBD1 as a possible D gene (6 bases). The V gene's germline CDR1 is LGHDT and CDR2 YNNKEL (reference sequence). The CDR3 has 14 residues. V gave up 4 bases and J gave up 0 bases, with 9 bases separating them. CDR3 bases: TGTGCCAGCAGCCCCAGACAGGTGAACACTGAAGCTTTCTTT. This codes for CASSPRQVNTEAFF.

This chain joins TRBV7-3 and TRBJ2-1, with TRBD1 as a possible D gene (5 bases). Germline CDR1 is SGHTA and CDR2 is FQGTGA. V was clipped by 3 bases and J by 5 bases, with 14 bases between them. There are 15 residues in the CDR3. DNA of the CDR3: TGTGCCAGCAGCTTGGGGCTATCGGGTGACAATGAGCAGTTCTTC. It codes for CASSLGLSGDNEQFF.

This clonotype was picked up many times. The gene calls are TRBV6-1 and TRBJ1-1, with unresolved D. Germline CDR1 and CDR2: MNHNS and SASEGT. V lost 1 base and J lost 1, with 10 bases in between. The CDR3 consists of 15 residues. Here the CDR3 DNA reads TGTGCCAGCAGTGAAGTCCTGCCTAGGAACACTGAAGCTTTCTTT. Its translation: CASSEVLPRNTEAFF.

This clonotype was found many times. The chain couples TRBV20-1 to TRBJ2-5; 10 bases fit TRBD1. This CDR3 is built from 13 residues. J gave up 4 bases and V 3 bases, and 2 bases lay outside the gene matches. The germline CDR1 and CDR2 sequences are DFQATT and SNEGSKA (reference sequence). CDR3 region: CSARGQGIETQYF. The CDR3 bases are TGCAGTGCTAGGGGACAGGGGATAGAGACCCAGTACTTC.

This clonotype has ten or more counts. This chain links TRBV4-1 with TRBJ1-4; TRBD1 matches at 9 bases. The CDR3 has 16 residues. The V segment lost 1 base and the J segment 5 bases; nucleotides outside the gene matches: 5. Germline lookup yields CDR1 MGHRA and CDR2 YSYEKL. This CDR3 reads CASSQGGQGSNEKLFF. CDR3 in DNA: TGCGCCAGCAGCCAAGGTGGACAGGGGTCGAATGAAAAACTGTTTTTT.

The V gene is TRBV28, the J gene TRBJ2-2; D is possibly TRBD1 (6 bases). The CDR3 contains 15 residues. V lost 5 bases to trimming and J lost 6 bases, with 16 bases between them. Germline assignment: CDR1 MDHEN and CDR2 SYDVKM. Written as DNA, the CDR3 is TGTGCCAGCAGTCGAGGACAGTTTCCCGCCGGGGAGCTGTTTTTT. Its translation: CASSRGQFPAGELFF. The full variable domain, rest sourced from reference TRBV28 and TRBJ2-2, is DVKVTQSSRYLVKRTGEKVFLECVQDMDHENMFWYRQDPGLGLRLIYFSYDVKMKEKGDIPEGYSVSREKKERFSLILESASTNQTSMYLCASSRGQFPAGELFFGEGSRLTVL.

The J gene is TRBJ2-7, the V gene TRBV20-1, with TRBD2 matching 13 bases. CDR1 and CDR2 from the germline V gene are DFQATT and SNEGSKA (reference sequence). The CDR3 consists of 14 residues. Unmatched junction bases numbered 3, after V lost 3 bases and J lost 4 bases. DNA of the CDR3: TGCAGTGCTAGGGGGACTAGCGGGACGTACGAGCAGTACTTC. It is translated as CSARGTSGTYEQYF.

The sample holds many counts of this clonotype. The chain has TRBV3-1 and TRBJ2-5, with D maybe TRBD2 (7 bases). The CDR3 is 17 amino acids. Germline V CDR1 and CDR2: LGHDT, YNNKEL (reference sequence). Trimming removed 5 bases at V and 5 bases at J, with 24 bases between. CDR3 bases: TGTGCCAGCAGCAAAGGGAGGGCAGGGGTCGCCTCGGAGACCCAGTACTTC. This sequence encodes CASSKGRAGVASETQYF.

The table lists this clonotype with a count of one. The rearrangement uses TRBV7-2 and TRBJ2-7, with 10 bases lining up with TRBD2. The J segment lost 6 bases and the V segment lost 9 bases, leaving 14 bases of the junction unmatched. The CDR3 contains 15 residues. CDR1 and CDR2 (germline): SGHTA, FQGNSA. The CDR3 loop is CASSIASSGSGEQYF. The CDR3 DNA reads TGTGCCAGTAGTATAGCCTCTAGCGGGAGTGGCGAGCAGTACTTC.

This clonotype was seen many times. V and J are TRBV7-8 and TRBJ2-5; 7 nucleotides match TRBD2. CDR3 length: 16 residues. CDR1 and CDR2 from the germline V gene are SGHVS and FQNEAQ. Trimming took 7 bases from V and 3 from J; bases not matched to a gene: 14. CDR3 sequence reads: CASTTRSGAPEETQYF. DNA for the CDR3: TGTGCCAGCACCACGCGCAGCGGGGCCCCAGAAGAGACCCAGTACTTC.

This clonotype was seen more than once but under ten times. This chain links TRBV19 with TRBJ2-2, with D possibly called TRBD1 or TRBD2 (5 bases each). The CDR3 has 15 amino acids. V was cut by 3 bases and J by 2 bases, with 10 bases left in between. The germline CDR1 and CDR2 sequences are LNHDA and SQIVND (reference sequence). The CDR3 protein is CASSIGTDNTGELFF. The CDR3, as DNA: TGTGCCAGTAGTATTGGGACCGATAACACCGGGGAGCTGTTTTTT.